These T cell receptor beta chains were read from a single sample in a study of OX40 agonist ivuxolimab in advanced cancers. Method: immunoSEQ multiplex PCR; TCRdb's copy keeps in-frame clones and lacks some. The sample lists 55,000 to 75,000 clones, roughly 91% occurring once. This material consisted of CD4+ or CD8+ T cells sorted from blood, taken in a trial of the OX40 agonist ivuxolimab. These TCRs come from an adult with an advanced solid tumor such as melanoma, head and neck, liver or kidney cancer. The CDR3 runs from the conserved cysteine through the conserved F or W. The D gene is left open where the match is weak. Clone size is stated in some rows and not others, as once, few, many or a class when expanded.

v_gene: TRBV5-8
d_gene: -
j_gene: TRBJ2-1
abundance: -
CDR3nt: TGTGCCAGCAGCTTAGGGCTAGCGCTGAACAATGAGCAGTTCTTC
CDR3aa: CASSLGLALNNEQFF

v_gene: TRBV2
d_gene: -
j_gene: TRBJ2-7
abundance: -
CDR3nt: TGTGCCAGCAGTGAGGCCTTTCAGTGGGAGCAGTACTTC
CDR3aa: CASSEAFQWEQYF

v_gene: TRBV6-5
d_gene: -
j_gene: TRBJ2-3
abundance: once
CDR3nt: TGTGCCAGCAGTTACGCTGACGGAGTTGCAGATACGCAGTATTTT
CDR3aa: CASSYADGVADTQYF

v_gene: TRBV6-1
d_gene: -
j_gene: TRBJ1-1
abundance: -
CDR3nt: TGTGCCAGCAGTCTCACCAGGGGATTAGGGACTGAAGCTTTCTTT
CDR3aa: CASSLTRGLGTEAFF

v_gene: TRBV4-2
d_gene: -
j_gene: TRBJ2-1
abundance: -
CDR3nt: TGTGCCAGCAGGACATCCGGGAGTTACAATGAGCAGTTCTTC
CDR3aa: CASRTSGSYNEQFF

v_gene: TRBV30
d_gene: -
j_gene: TRBJ1-6
abundance: -
CDR3nt: TGTGCCTGGAGTGCAGATCTTACTAAGGGGTATAATTCACCCCTCCACTTT
CDR3aa: CAWSADLTKGYNSPLHF

v_gene: TRBV7-2
d_gene: -
j_gene: TRBJ2-7
abundance: -
CDR3nt: TGTGCCAGCAGCTTAGCGTGGGGTTCCTACGAGCAGTACTTC
CDR3aa: CASSLAWGSYEQYF

v_gene: TRBV11-2
d_gene: -
j_gene: TRBJ2-7
abundance: -
CDR3nt: TGTGCCAGCAGCTTAGGAGGGGCCGAGCAGTACTTC
CDR3aa: CASSLGGAEQYF

v_gene: TRBV10-2
d_gene: -
j_gene: TRBJ1-2
abundance: -
CDR3nt: TGCGCCAGCAGTGAGGGGCGACGGCGGGATGGCTACACCTTC
CDR3aa: CASSEGRRRDGYTF

v_gene: TRBV4-2
d_gene: TRBD2
j_gene: TRBJ2-7
abundance: once
CDR3nt: TGTGCCAGCAGCCAAGAGTCTAGCGGGAGCCTCTCCTACGAGCAGTACTTC
CDR3aa: CASSQESSGSLSYEQYF

v_gene: TRBV27
d_gene: TRBD2
j_gene: TRBJ2-5
abundance: -
CDR3nt: TGTGCCAGCAGTTTCAGCCCCGGGGGGGAGACCCAGTACTTC
CDR3aa: CASSFSPGGETQYF

v_gene: TRBV6-1
d_gene: TRBD1
j_gene: TRBJ1-2
abundance: -
CDR3nt: TGTGCCAGCAGTGAATGGGGCCAGGGGGGCTATGGCTACACCTTC
CDR3aa: CASSEWGQGGYGYTF